This TCR beta chain stems from a study of blood T cell repertoires in COVID-19. The wider study: The samples span acute and convalescent COVID-19 from the United States, Italy and Spain. From T cells, B-cell-depleted T cells, or PBMCs came the material, which was cDNA or gDNA.

Authors' analysis steps: It was from reference gene primer amplification that nucleated cell counts were estimated. Sequenced by immunoSEQ multiplex PCR; TCRdb stores in-frame clones only, minus some. For V, J and clone size, that table is used; D and trimming come from the DNA. The sample consists of 300,000 to 350,000 clones, 87% of them appearing once. This CDR3 is 15 amino acids long. Germline V CDR1 and CDR2: MNHEY, SVGAGI. V was clipped by 2 bases and J by 4 bases; unmatched bases: 6. The sequence came from a woman in her 50s with COVID-19, enrolled during active disease. Sequenced sample: peripheral blood. The chain is built from TRBV6-5 and TRBJ2-3; 7 bases are shared with TRBD1. The CDR3 protein is CASSYRDRVSDTQYF. In DNA form, the CDR3 reads TGTGCCAGCAGTTACCGGGACAGAGTTTCAGATACGCAGTATTTT.